The clone carrying this T cell receptor beta chain showed up many times. The CDR3 is 15 amino acids. CDR1 is MNHEY, CDR2 SVGAGI, per germline. Trimming removed 2 bases at V and 8 bases at J, with 16 bases between. The library was built from 400 ng RNA with molecular barcoded adaptors for alpha/delta and beta/gamma chains. TCRdb re-called the reads through MiXCR, storing one row per CDR3 protein. The sample consists of around 140,000 distinct CDR3 sequences, approximately 13% of them appearing once. These data originate in a study of read filtering for tumor transcriptome and immune sequencing. V is TRBV6-5 and J is TRBJ2-1, with a weak D call TRBD1 (5 bases). The TCR was taken from a donor over 35 with multiple myeloma. The sequenced sample consisted of a population of CD138-negative cells sorted from bone marrow. The chain's CDR3 is CASSYRAGHRDEQFF. For the CDR3, the DNA is TGTGCCAGCAGTTACAGGGCAGGGCATAGGGATGAGCAGTTCTTC.